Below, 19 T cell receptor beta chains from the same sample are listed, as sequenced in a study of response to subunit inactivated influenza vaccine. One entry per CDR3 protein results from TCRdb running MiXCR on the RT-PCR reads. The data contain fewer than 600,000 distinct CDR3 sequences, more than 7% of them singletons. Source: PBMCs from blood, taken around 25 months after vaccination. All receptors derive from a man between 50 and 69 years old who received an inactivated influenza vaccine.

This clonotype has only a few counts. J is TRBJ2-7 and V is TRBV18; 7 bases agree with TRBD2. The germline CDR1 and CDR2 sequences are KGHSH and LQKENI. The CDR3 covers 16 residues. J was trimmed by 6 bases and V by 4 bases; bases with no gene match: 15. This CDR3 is CASSQSVAGGASEQYF. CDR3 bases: TGTGCCAGCTCACAATCCGTAGCGGGCGGGGCCAGCGAGCAGTACTTC.

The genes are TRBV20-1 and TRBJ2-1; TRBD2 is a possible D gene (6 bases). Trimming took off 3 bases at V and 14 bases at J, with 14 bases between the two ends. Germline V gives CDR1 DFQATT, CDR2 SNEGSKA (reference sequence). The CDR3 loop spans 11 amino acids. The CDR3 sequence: CSASREWVEFF. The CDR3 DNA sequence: TGCAGTGCTAGTCGGGAGTGGGTAGAGTTCTTC.

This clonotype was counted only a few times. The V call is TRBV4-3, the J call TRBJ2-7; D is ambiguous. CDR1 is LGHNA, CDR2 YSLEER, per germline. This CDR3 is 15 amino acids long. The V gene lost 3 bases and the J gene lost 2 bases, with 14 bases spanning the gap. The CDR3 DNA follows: TGCGCCAGCAGCCAGGGCCCGGCCGGTACCTACGAGCAGTACTTC. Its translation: CASSQGPAGTYEQYF.

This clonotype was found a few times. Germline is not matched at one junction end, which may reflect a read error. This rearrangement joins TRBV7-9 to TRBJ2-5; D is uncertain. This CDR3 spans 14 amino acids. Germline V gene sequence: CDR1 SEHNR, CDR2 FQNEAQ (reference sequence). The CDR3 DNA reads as TGTGCCAGCAGCTTAGCGCGCAACCACGAGACCCAGTACTTC. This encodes CASSLARNHETQYF.

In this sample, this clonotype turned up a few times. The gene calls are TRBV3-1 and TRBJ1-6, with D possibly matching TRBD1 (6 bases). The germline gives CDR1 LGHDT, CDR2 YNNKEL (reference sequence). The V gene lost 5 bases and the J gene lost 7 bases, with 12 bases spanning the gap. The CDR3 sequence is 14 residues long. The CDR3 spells CASSDGQRNSPLHF. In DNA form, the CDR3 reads TGTGCCAGCAGCGATGGACAGCGGAATTCACCCCTCCACTTT.

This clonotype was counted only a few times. This CDR3 reads CASSQEKVNYEQYF. The DNA for the CDR3 is TGTGCCAGCAGCCAAGAGAAGGTAAACTACGAGCAGTACTTC. The chain joins TRBV3-1 to TRBJ2-7, with unresolved D. The germline V gene encodes CDR1 LGHDT and CDR2 YNNKEL (reference sequence). This CDR3 spans 14 amino acids. V was trimmed by 0 bases and J by 3 bases, leaving 9 bases between them.

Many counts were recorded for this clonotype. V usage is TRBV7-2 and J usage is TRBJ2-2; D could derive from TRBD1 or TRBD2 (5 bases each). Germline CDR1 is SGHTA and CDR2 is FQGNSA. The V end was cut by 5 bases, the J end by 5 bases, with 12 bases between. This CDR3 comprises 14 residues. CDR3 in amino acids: CASSLWGRTGELFF. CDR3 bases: TGTGCCAGCAGCCTATGGGGACGGACCGGGGAGCTGTTTTTT.

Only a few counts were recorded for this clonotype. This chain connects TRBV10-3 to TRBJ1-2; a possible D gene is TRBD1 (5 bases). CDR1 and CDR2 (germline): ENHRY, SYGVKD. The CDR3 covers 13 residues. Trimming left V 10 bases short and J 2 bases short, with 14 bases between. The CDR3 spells CATSGGVNYGYTF. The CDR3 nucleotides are TGTGCCACCTCGGGGGGGGTCAACTATGGCTACACCTTC.

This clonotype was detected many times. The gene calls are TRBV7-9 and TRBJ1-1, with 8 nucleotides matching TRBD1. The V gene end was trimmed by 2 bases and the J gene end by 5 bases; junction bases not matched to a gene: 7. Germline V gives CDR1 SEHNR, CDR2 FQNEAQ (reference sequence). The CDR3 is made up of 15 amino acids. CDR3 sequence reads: CASSLFRQGATEAFF. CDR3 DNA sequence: TGTGCCAGCAGCTTATTTAGGCAGGGGGCAACTGAAGCTTTCTTT. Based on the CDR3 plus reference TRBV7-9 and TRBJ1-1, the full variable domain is DTGVSQNPRHKITKRGQNVTFRCDPISEHNRLYWYRQTLGQGPEFLTYFQNEAQLEKSRLLSDRFSAERPKGSFSTLEIQRTEQGDSAMYLCASSLFRQGATEAFFGQGTRLTVV.

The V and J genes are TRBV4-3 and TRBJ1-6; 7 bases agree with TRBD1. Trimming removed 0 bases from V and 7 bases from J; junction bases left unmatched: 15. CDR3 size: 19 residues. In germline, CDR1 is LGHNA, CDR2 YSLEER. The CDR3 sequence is CASSQELLPTGALNSPLHF. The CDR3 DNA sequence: TGCGCCAGCAGCCAAGAACTCCTCCCTACAGGGGCCCTAAATTCACCCCTCCACTTT.

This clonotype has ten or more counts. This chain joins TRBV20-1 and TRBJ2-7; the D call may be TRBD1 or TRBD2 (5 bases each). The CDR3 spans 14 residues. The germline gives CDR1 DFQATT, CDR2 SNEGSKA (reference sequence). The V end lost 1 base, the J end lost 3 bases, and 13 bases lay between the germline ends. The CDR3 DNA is TGCAGTGCTAGAGTCCCCCCGGGGCTCTACGAGCAGTACTTC. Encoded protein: CSARVPPGLYEQYF.

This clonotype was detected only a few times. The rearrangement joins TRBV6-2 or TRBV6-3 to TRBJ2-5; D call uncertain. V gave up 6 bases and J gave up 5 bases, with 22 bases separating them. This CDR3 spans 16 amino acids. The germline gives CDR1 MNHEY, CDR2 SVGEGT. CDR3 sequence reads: CASSLYALKPRETQYF. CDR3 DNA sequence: TGTGCCAGCAGCCTCTATGCCCTTAAGCCACGGGAGACCCAGTACTTC.

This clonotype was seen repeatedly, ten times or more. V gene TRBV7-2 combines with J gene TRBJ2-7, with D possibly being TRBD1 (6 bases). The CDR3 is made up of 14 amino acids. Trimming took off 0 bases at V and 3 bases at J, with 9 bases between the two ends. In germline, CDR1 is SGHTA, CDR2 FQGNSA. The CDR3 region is CASSLAGQIYEQYF. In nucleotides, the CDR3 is TGTGCCAGCAGCTTAGCAGGACAGATCTACGAGCAGTACTTC.

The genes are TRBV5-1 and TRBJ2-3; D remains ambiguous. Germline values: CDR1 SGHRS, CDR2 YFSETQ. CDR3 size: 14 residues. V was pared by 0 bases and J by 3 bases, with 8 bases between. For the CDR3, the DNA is TGCGCCAGCAGCTTGGAGTCGCGGACAGATACGCAGTATTTT. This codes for CASSLESRTDTQYF.

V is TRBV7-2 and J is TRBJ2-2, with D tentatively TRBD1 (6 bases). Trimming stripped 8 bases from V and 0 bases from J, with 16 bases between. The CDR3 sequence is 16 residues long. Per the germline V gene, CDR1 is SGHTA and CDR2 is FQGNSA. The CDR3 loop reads CASGVTGTTNTGELFF. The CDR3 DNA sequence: TGTGCCAGCGGGGTAACCGGGACAACGAACACCGGGGAGCTGTTTTTT.

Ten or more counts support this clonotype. CDR3 in DNA: TGTGCCAGCAGTTTGGAACAGGGGAACACCGGGGAGCTGTTTTTT. It encodes CASSLEQGNTGELFF. The rearrangement uses TRBV12-3 or TRBV12-4 and TRBJ2-2; maybe TRBD1 (6 bases). The CDR3 is made up of 15 amino acids. The V and J ends lost 3 bases and 1 base respectively, with 9 bases between them.

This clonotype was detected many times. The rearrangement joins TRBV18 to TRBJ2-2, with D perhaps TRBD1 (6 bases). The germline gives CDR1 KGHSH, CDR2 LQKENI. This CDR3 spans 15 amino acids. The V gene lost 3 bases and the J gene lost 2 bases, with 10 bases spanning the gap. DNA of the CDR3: TGTGCCAGCTCACCGGGGACACCTAACACCGGGGAGCTGTTTTTT. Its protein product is CASSPGTPNTGELFF.

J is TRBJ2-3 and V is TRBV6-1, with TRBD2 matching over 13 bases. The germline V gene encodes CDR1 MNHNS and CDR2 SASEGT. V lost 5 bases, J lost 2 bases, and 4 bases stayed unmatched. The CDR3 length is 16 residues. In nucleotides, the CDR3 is TGTGCCAGCAGTAAGGGACTAGCGGGAACCACAGATACGCAGTATTTT. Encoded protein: CASSKGLAGTTDTQYF.

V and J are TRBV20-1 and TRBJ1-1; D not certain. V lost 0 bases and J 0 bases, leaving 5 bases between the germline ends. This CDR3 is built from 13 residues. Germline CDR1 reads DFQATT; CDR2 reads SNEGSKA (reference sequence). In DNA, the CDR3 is TGCAGTGCTAGAGATCTACTGAACACTGAAGCTTTCTTT. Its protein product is CSARDLLNTEAFF.